These 29 T cell receptor beta chains came from one sample sequenced in a study of blood T cell repertoires in COVID-19. Sequencing was performed with immunoSEQ multiplex PCR; in TCRdb, only in-frame clones are kept and a portion is missing. The sample holds around 360,000 clones, approximately 89% seen once. Sequences were obtained from PBMCs or T cells enriched from blood (not recorded which). These TCRs come from a man between 40 and 49 years old in a cohort exposed to, infected with or recovered from COVID-19 (not recorded which).

Only one count was recorded for this clone. The rearrangement joins TRBV28 to TRBJ2-7; the match to TRBD1 covers 8 bases. This CDR3 comprises 15 residues. V shed 6 bases and J 6 bases; nucleotides not matched to a gene: 13. Per the germline V gene, CDR1 is MDHEN and CDR2 is SYDVKM. The DNA for the CDR3 is TGTGCCAGCAGCCCCATCTGGCAGGGGGCGGGCGAGCAGTACTTC. It yields the protein CASSPIWQGAGEQYF.

The rearrangement joins TRBV30 to TRBJ2-1; TRBD2 agrees at 8 bases. Germline lookup yields CDR1 GTSNPN and CDR2 SVGIG (reference sequence). The length of the CDR3 is 13 residues. Trimming cost V 1 base and J 10 bases; bases outside gene matches: 6. The CDR3 sequence is CAWSGAGGGEQFF. Written as DNA, the CDR3 is TGTGCCTGGAGTGGGGCGGGAGGCGGGGAGCAGTTCTTC.

The V gene is TRBV24-1, the J gene TRBJ2-1; the D gene is possibly TRBD2 (5 bases). Germline V gene lookup returns CDR1 KGHDR and CDR2 SFDVKD. Trimming stripped 0 bases from V and 7 bases from J, with 9 bases between. CDR3 length equals 14 residues. CDR3 sequence (DNA): TGTGCCACCAGTGATTTGCTAACGGGGAATGAGCAGTTCTTC. It yields the protein CATSDLLTGNEQFF.

In its sample, this clone was seen a few times. This chain joins TRBV3-1 (or the pseudogene TRBV3-2) and TRBJ2-3, with TRBD1 as a possible D gene (8 bases). V lost 2 bases, J lost 4 bases, and 16 bases lay in between. The CDR3 contains 16 residues. The germline gives CDR1 LGHDT, CDR2 YNNKEL (reference sequence). The CDR3 nucleotides read TGTGCCAGCAGCCAAAGGTGGACAGGGAGGGCAGATACGCAGTATTTT. Protein product: CASSQRWTGRADTQYF.

The J gene is TRBJ2-1, the V gene TRBV7-2; TRBD2 might be the D (5 bases). Trimming pared 1 base from V and 5 bases from J, leaving 12 bases between. The germline V gene encodes CDR1 SGHTA and CDR2 FQGNSA. This CDR3 has 15 residues. The CDR3 sequence: CASSLGGSANNEQFF. CDR3 nucleotides: TGTGCCAGCAGCTTAGGAGGTAGCGCAAACAATGAGCAGTTCTTC.

The CDR3 region is CASSLLIREWRNEQFF. DNA for the CDR3: TGTGCCAGCAGTTTATTAATTCGGGAGTGGCGGAATGAGCAGTTCTTC. The chain is built from TRBV28 and TRBJ2-1, with D perhaps TRBD2 (6 bases). Per the germline V gene, CDR1 is MDHEN and CDR2 is SYDVKM. This CDR3 spans 16 amino acids. Trimming stripped 1 base from V and 7 bases from J, with 17 bases between. Supplemented by reference TRBV28 and TRBJ2-1, the full variable domain reads DVKVTQSSRYLVKRTGEKVFLECVQDMDHENMFWYRQDPGLGLRLIYFSYDVKMKEKGDIPEGYSVSREKKERFSLILESASTNQTSMYLCASSLLIREWRNEQFFGPGTRLTVL.

For the CDR3, the DNA is TGCAGTGCTAGTAGCGGAACTAATGAAAAACTGTTTTTT. Translating it yields CSASSGTNEKLFF. The chain is built from TRBV20-1 and TRBJ1-4; D remains unclear. The CDR3 consists of 13 residues. Per the germline V gene, CDR1 is DFQATT and CDR2 is SNEGSKA (reference sequence). Trimming took off 3 bases at V and 1 base at J, with 6 bases between the two ends.

The chain couples TRBV11-1 to TRBJ1-2; D gene ambiguous. From germline, CDR1 is SGHAT and CDR2 FQDESV (reference sequence). This CDR3 spans 13 amino acids. V lost 5 bases and J lost 4, with 11 bases in between. CDR3 region: CASSASTTYGYTF. CDR3 bases: TGTGCCAGCAGCGCTTCTACTACCTATGGCTACACCTTC.

The rearrangement links TRBV30 to TRBJ1-5; D not resolved. The CDR3 loop spans 14 amino acids. CDR1 and CDR2 (germline): GTSNPN, SVGIG (reference sequence). Trimming stripped 5 bases from V and 1 base from J, with 12 bases between. CDR3 region: CAWADYSSNQPQHF. CDR3 DNA sequence: TGTGCCTGGGCCGATTATAGCAGCAATCAGCCCCAGCATTTT.

The rearrangement uses TRBV27 and TRBJ1-4; 9 nucleotides line up with TRBD1. The CDR3 spans 13 residues. The germline V gene has CDR1 MNHEY and CDR2 SMNVEV (reference sequence). V trimming: 8 bases; J trimming: 8 bases; junction bases outside the gene matches: 6. CDR3 sequence: CASLRTGEEKLFF. The CDR3 DNA reads as TGTGCCAGCCTAAGGACAGGGGAGGAAAAACTGTTTTTT.

The V and J genes are TRBV5-1 and TRBJ1-2; D is perhaps TRBD1 (6 bases). The CDR3 covers 14 residues. The V gene lost 0 bases and the J gene lost 4 bases, with 10 bases spanning the gap. Germline V CDR1 and CDR2: SGHRS, YFSETQ. The CDR3 coding sequence is TGCGCCAGCAGCTTGGGGGGGCTGAGCTATGGCTACACCTTC. It translates to CASSLGGLSYGYTF. The variable domain in full, with the rest retrieved from reference TRBV5-1 and TRBJ1-2, is KAGVTQTPRYLIKTRGQQVTLSCSPISGHRSVSWYQQTPGQGLQFLFEYFSETQRNKGNFPGRFSGRQFSNSRSEMNVSTLELGDSALYLCASSLGGLSYGYTFGSGTRLTVV.

Comments on this clone: This sample also contains other DNA sequences that code for the same CDR3. V gene TRBV6-5 combines with J gene TRBJ2-2; 13 nucleotides line up with TRBD2. Germline V lookup: CDR1 MNHEY, CDR2 SVGAGI. Trimming took 6 bases from V and 8 from J; bases not matched to a gene: 6. The CDR3 extends over 15 amino acids. CDR3 nucleotides: TGTGCCAGCAGAAGGACTAGCGGGAGCAGTGGGGAGCTGTTTTTT. Its translation: CASRRTSGSSGELFF.

The rearrangement links TRBV23-1 to TRBJ1-1; 9 bases are a match to TRBD1. TRBV23-1 is designated an ORF whose function remains uncertain. V trimming: 10 bases; J trimming: 5 bases; junction bases outside the gene matches: 5. The CDR3 totals 12 residues. CDR3 sequence: CATQQGATEAFF. Written as DNA, the CDR3 is TGCGCCACACAACAGGGGGCAACTGAAGCTTTCTTT.

This clone was picked up a small number of times. The chain combines TRBV11-2 with TRBJ2-1; the match to TRBD1 covers 7 bases. Germline CDR1 is SGHAT and CDR2 is FQNNGV. Trimming cost V 3 bases and J 7 bases; bases outside gene matches: 9. The CDR3 spans 15 residues. CDR3 region: CASSFRTGWSNEQFF. CDR3 sequence (DNA): TGTGCCAGCAGCTTCAGGACAGGTTGGAGTAATGAGCAGTTCTTC.

This clone has a handful of counts. The V call is TRBV7-2, the J call TRBJ2-7; weak D call: TRBD1 (5 bases). The CDR3 is 14 residues long. From germline, CDR1 is SGHTA and CDR2 FQGNSA. Trimming left V 2 bases short and J 4 bases short, with 12 bases between. CDR3 bases: TGTGCCAGCAGCTTAACCGTCGACAGTTACGAGCAGTACTTC. Translation gives CASSLTVDSYEQYF. The whole variable domain, remainder taken from reference TRBV7-2 and TRBJ2-7, is GAGVSQSPSNKVTEKGKDVELRCDPISGHTALYWYRQSLGQGLEFLIYFQGNSAPDKSGLPSDRFSAERTGGSVSTLTIQRTQQEDSAVYLCASSLTVDSYEQYFGPGTRLTVT.

The rearrangement links TRBV28 to TRBJ2-1, with 7 bases fitting TRBD1. There are 15 residues in the CDR3. V gave up 8 bases and J gave up 7 bases; unmatched junction bases: 14. The germline gives CDR1 MDHEN, CDR2 SYDVKM. CDR3 bases: TGTGCCAGCCGTACCCCCGGGCAGGGGGTTAATGAGCAGTTCTTC. Its protein is CASRTPGQGVNEQFF.

This rearrangement joins TRBV6-5 to TRBJ2-3; 8 bases map to TRBD1. In germline, CDR1 is MNHEY, CDR2 SVGAGI. CDR3 length: 14 residues. Trimming removed 10 bases from V and 3 bases from J; junction bases left unmatched: 9. CDR3 sequence: CAIQDRGYTDTQYF. CDR3 nucleotides: TGTGCCATCCAAGACAGGGGTTATACAGATACGCAGTATTTT.

V and J are TRBV3-1 (or the pseudogene TRBV3-2) and TRBJ2-5, with 7 positions matching TRBD2. Trimming at V came to 0 bases and at J to 7 bases, leaving 8 bases not matched to a gene. Germline CDR1 is LGHDT and CDR2 is YNNKEL (reference sequence). This CDR3 spans 15 amino acids. The CDR3 reads CASSQDPAGVGTQYF. CDR3 bases: TGTGCCAGCAGCCAAGATCCCGCGGGAGTAGGGACCCAGTACTTC.

The chain is built from TRBV5-1 and TRBJ1-1; the D is unclear. V was clipped by 1 base and J by 0 bases, with 10 bases between them. Germline V gene sequence: CDR1 SGHRS, CDR2 YFSETQ. This CDR3 region has 15 residues. The CDR3 here is CASSLSGRLNTEAFF. The CDR3 coding sequence is TGCGCCAGCAGCTTGAGTGGCAGGTTGAACACTGAAGCTTTCTTT.

The chain has TRBV7-2 and TRBJ2-1; D perhaps matches TRBD2 (6 bases). CDR3 length equals 11 residues. The V and J ends lost 3 bases and 16 bases respectively, with 13 bases between them. The germline gives CDR1 SGHTA, CDR2 FQGNSA. CDR3 residues: CASSLWDSPFF. CDR3 coding DNA: TGTGCCAGCAGCTTGTGGGACTCCCCATTCTTC. The full variable domain, completed using reference TRBV7-2 and TRBJ2-1, is GAGVSQSPSNKVTEKGKDVELRCDPISGHTALYWYRQSLGQGLEFLIYFQGNSAPDKSGLPSDRFSAERTGGSVSTLTIQRTQQEDSAVYLCASSLWDSPFFGPGTRLTVL.

CDR3 loop: CASSLETASNEKLFF. CDR3 DNA: TGTGCCAGCAGCTTAGAGACAGCTTCTAATGAAAAACTGTTTTTT. V gene TRBV7-9 combines with J gene TRBJ1-4, with D possibly TRBD1 on 5 matching bases. V shed 1 base and J shed 3 bases, with 9 bases lying between them. Germline CDR1 is SEHNR and CDR2 is FQNEAQ (reference sequence). There are 15 residues in the CDR3.

The gene calls are TRBV6-5 and TRBJ1-4; D is undetermined. This CDR3 has 13 amino acids. Germline V gives CDR1 MNHEY, CDR2 SVGAGI. Trimming removed 2 bases at V and 8 bases at J, with 9 bases between. The CDR3 sequence is CASSYTSREKLFF. The CDR3 region has the DNA TGTGCCAGCAGTTACACGTCTCGGGAAAAACTGTTTTTT.

The table lists this clone with a count of one. CDR3 region: CASSKKGTGQFGDTQYF. The CDR3, as DNA: TGTGCCAGCAGCAAAAAGGGAACAGGCCAGTTCGGGGATACGCAGTATTTT. The J gene is TRBJ2-3, the V gene TRBV21-1; the table calls TRBD1, which could not be checked here. TRBV21-1 is given as a pseudogene. The CDR3 totals 17 residues.

The chain recombines TRBV5-1 with TRBJ2-1; D unresolved. The V gene's germline CDR1 is SGHRS and CDR2 YFSETQ. The CDR3 has 12 amino acids. V lost 0 bases and J 8 bases, leaving 6 bases between the germline ends. The CDR3 DNA is TGCGCCAGCAGCTTGGCGATAGATGAGCAGTTCTTC. It translates to CASSLAIDEQFF.

This chain links TRBV6-5 with TRBJ1-2; a weak D match, TRBD1 (5 bases). Germline-derived CDR1 and CDR2 are MNHEY and SVGAGI. V gave up 4 bases and J gave up 2 bases, with 14 bases separating them. CDR3 size: 15 residues. The CDR3 sequence: CASSWRRGPNYGYTF. The CDR3 bases are TGTGCCAGCAGTTGGCGGCGGGGCCCGAACTATGGCTACACCTTC.

The chain links TRBV4-1 to TRBJ1-3; D gene ambiguous. V lost 4 bases and J lost 2, with 12 bases in between. Germline-derived CDR1 and CDR2 are MGHRA and YSYEKL. CDR3 length equals 15 residues. This chain's CDR3 is CASSLARFTGNTIYF. CDR3 sequence (DNA): TGCGCCAGCAGCCTAGCGCGTTTTACTGGAAACACCATATATTTT.

The rearrangement uses TRBV5-6 and TRBJ1-2; D is undetermined. V gave up 1 base and J gave up 4 bases, with 5 bases separating them. The CDR3 has 12 residues. Looked up from germline, CDR1 is SGHDT and CDR2 is YYEEEE. The DNA for the CDR3 is TGTGCCAGCAGCTTGAACTCCTATGGCTACACCTTC. Residues: CASSLNSYGYTF.

The rearrangement joins TRBV7-9 to TRBJ2-7, with D possibly TRBD2 on 5 matching bases. Germline lookup yields CDR1 SEHNR and CDR2 FQNEAQ (reference sequence). Trimming took 5 bases from V and 5 from J, leaving 10 bases between them. The CDR3 runs to 12 residues. The chain's CDR3 is CASSAQRNEQYF. Here the CDR3 DNA reads TGTGCCAGCAGCGCCCAGCGGAACGAGCAGTACTTC.

In the case of this clone: This specimen includes other DNA sequences encoding the same CDR3. The J gene is TRBJ2-1, the V gene TRBV7-2, with D possibly TRBD2 on 6 matching bases. Trimming removed 1 base from V and 0 bases from J, with 7 bases in between. The CDR3 spans 15 residues. The germline CDR1 and CDR2 sequences are SGHTA and FQGNSA. The CDR3 nucleotides are TGTGCCAGCAGCTTAGACGGGAGCTCCTACAATGAGCAGTTCTTC. Translated: CASSLDGSSYNEQFF. Together with reference TRBV7-2 and TRBJ2-1, the CDR3 gives the full variable domain: GAGVSQSPSNKVTEKGKDVELRCDPISGHTALYWYRQSLGQGLEFLIYFQGNSAPDKSGLPSDRFSAERTGGSVSTLTIQRTQQEDSAVYLCASSLDGSSYNEQFFGPGTRLTVL.